The 29 T cell receptor beta chains presented below share a single source sample, sequenced in a study of spatial heterogeneity in lung cancer. General study points: Tracking of tumor mutation counts was seen in expanded intratumoral alpha and beta TCR counts.

Noted time point: sample taken at primary tumor resection. For these TCRs, the target antigens are not known. TCRdb re-called the 5' RACE reads with MiXCR, one entry per CDR3 protein. The sample has about 7,900 distinct CDR3 sequences; over 6.5% are singletons. The input for sequencing was lung tumor tissue, taken at surgery. The receptors were sampled from a female donor with early-stage non-small cell lung cancer.

In its sample, this clonotype was seen many times. The genes are TRBV12-3 or TRBV12-4 and TRBJ1-1; D is possibly TRBD1 (5 bases). Between the trimmed V and J ends, which lost 6 bases and 0 bases, there was a span of 8 bases. The CDR3 is made up of 13 amino acids. The CDR3 coding sequence is TGTGCCAGCAGGGGGACGGTGAACACTGAAGCTTTCTTT. It translates to CASRGTVNTEAFF.

This clonotype is medium-sized. The chain couples TRBV20-1 to TRBJ2-3; the match to TRBD2 covers 12 bases. The CDR3 consists of 19 residues. V lost 6 bases to trimming and J lost 4 bases; unmatched junction nucleotides: 20. Germline V gene sequence: CDR1 DFQATT, CDR2 SNEGSKA (reference sequence). The CDR3 bases are TGCAGTGCAACGTCAGTTCCCGGGACTAGCGGGCGAGGACCAGATACGCAGTATTTT. This translates into CSATSVPGTSGRGPDTQYF.

By sample share, this clonotype is medium-sized. The gene calls are TRBV20-1 and TRBJ1-6; D is unresolved. Trimming left V 3 bases short and J 2 bases short, with 14 bases between. The CDR3 sequence is 16 residues long. Germline assignment: CDR1 DFQATT and CDR2 SNEGSKA (reference sequence). CDR3 in DNA: TGCAGTGCTAGCTCGAGCGTTAGGGCCTATAATTCACCCCTCCACTTT. It specifies CSASSSVRAYNSPLHF.

At least ten counts were recorded for this clonotype. The chain recombines TRBV20-1 with TRBJ2-1; 7 bases are a match to TRBD2. The junction had 7 bases not matched to a gene; V was cut back by 7 bases and J by 7 bases. CDR1 is DFQATT and CDR2 is SNEGSKA in the germline V gene (reference sequence). The CDR3 covers 12 residues. The CDR3 region is CSGWEGHNEQFF. CDR3 bases: TGCAGTGGGTGGGAGGGCCATAATGAGCAGTTCTTC.

This clonotype showed up many times. The genes are TRBV28 and TRBJ2-3, with 9 bases aligning to TRBD1. The V and J ends lost 6 bases and 3 bases, in that order; junction bases with no gene match: 7. The CDR3 runs 15 residues. CDR1 and CDR2 from the germline V gene are MDHEN and SYDVKM. The CDR3 protein is CASSLRTGATDTQYF. CDR3 DNA sequence: TGTGCCAGCAGCCTTAGGACAGGGGCGACAGATACGCAGTATTTT.

This clonotype appeared many times. The chain recombines TRBV27 with TRBJ2-7; D gene unclear. The CDR3 runs to 14 residues. Germline values: CDR1 MNHEY, CDR2 SMNVEV (reference sequence). Deletions cut 0 bases from V and 2 bases from J, with 8 bases between. The CDR3: CASSLSGNPYEQYF. The CDR3 nucleotides read TGTGCCAGCAGTTTATCAGGGAACCCCTACGAGCAGTACTTC.

Judged by abundance, this clonotype is medium-sized. This chain connects TRBV18 to TRBJ1-1, with 9 nucleotides matching TRBD1. Per the germline V gene, CDR1 is KGHSH and CDR2 is LQKENI. The V segment lost 5 bases and the J segment 10 bases; nucleotides outside the gene matches: 8. This CDR3 contains 13 residues. This CDR3 is CASSESGTGRAFF. The CDR3 DNA follows: TGTGCCAGCTCAGAATCCGGGACAGGGAGAGCTTTCTTT.

In this sample, this clonotype turned up many times. The chain is built from TRBV21-1 and TRBJ1-1; the table assigns TRBD1, which was not confirmed against the DNA. TRBV21-1 corresponds to a pseudogene. The CDR3 runs to 18 residues. The CDR3: CASSPSGLAPFLNTEAFF. The CDR3 DNA is TGTGCCAGCAGCCCTAGCGGCCTAGCCCCCTTTTTGAACACTGAAGCTTTCTTT.

The chain joins TRBV7-3 to TRBJ2-2; the D gene is possibly TRBD1 (6 bases). V dropped 5 bases and J dropped 5 bases, with 9 bases sitting between them. The CDR3 runs to 13 residues. The germline V gene has CDR1 SGHTA and CDR2 FQGTGA. CDR3 loop: CASSMTGTGELFF. The CDR3 bases are TGTGCCAGCAGCATGACAGGAACCGGGGAGCTGTTTTTT. The entire variable domain, with the rest obtained from reference TRBV7-3 and TRBJ2-2, is as follows: GAGVSQTPSNKVTEKGKYVELRCDPISGHTALYWYRQSLGQGPEFLIYFQGTGAADDSGLPNDRFFAVRPEGSVSTLKIQRTERGDSAVYLCASSMTGTGELFFGEGSRLTVL.

This clonotype is medium-sized in the sample. The chain uses TRBV3-1 and TRBJ1-6, with D uncertain. The germline CDR1 and CDR2 sequences are LGHDT and YNNKEL (reference sequence). Trimming shortened V by 3 bases and J by 4 bases, and 10 bases separated the two germline ends. This CDR3 contains 15 residues. CDR3 in amino acids: CASSQLRGYNSPLHF. CDR3 nucleotide sequence: TGTGCCAGCAGCCAGCTACGAGGGTATAATTCACCCCTCCACTTT.

J is TRBJ1-1 and V is TRBV29-1; perhaps TRBD1 as D (6 bases). V lost 5 bases and J lost 0, with 13 bases in between. There are 14 residues in the CDR3. CDR1 and CDR2 (germline): SQVTM, ANQGSEA. The CDR3 DNA follows: TGCAGCGTTTCCCTACAGGGCATGAACACTGAAGCTTTCTTT. This gives the protein CSVSLQGMNTEAFF.

This clonotype was detected ten times or more. This could be a read error, since a much larger clone is one nucleotide away. The CDR3 is CSAKAGGNSPLHF. The CDR3 bases are TGCAGCGCAAAGGCAGGGGGTAATTCACCCCTCCACTTT. The rearrangement uses TRBV29-1 and TRBJ1-6; 7 bases match TRBD1. The J segment lost 6 bases and the V segment lost 7 bases, leaving 6 bases of the junction unmatched. This CDR3 is 13 amino acids long. The germline V gene has CDR1 SQVTM and CDR2 ANQGSEA.

There are many counts of this clonotype. The chain joins TRBV28 to TRBJ2-5; the match to TRBD1 covers 7 bases. In germline, CDR1 is MDHEN, CDR2 SYDVKM. The CDR3 contains 14 residues. With 5 bases clipped from V and 1 base from J, the junction kept 4 bases outside the gene matches. CDR3 region: CASSESGGQETQYF. The CDR3 nucleotides are TGTGCCAGCAGTGAATCAGGGGGCCAAGAGACCCAGTACTTC.

This clonotype showed up many times. The rearrangement links TRBV15 to TRBJ2-1, with TRBD2 identical over 8 bases. With V trimmed by 0 bases and J by 2 bases, 0 bases remained unmatched. The CDR3 is 15 amino acids. CDR1 is LNHNV, CDR2 YYDKDF, per germline (reference sequence). The CDR3: CATSRDSGTYNEQFF. The CDR3 bases are TGTGCCACCAGCAGAGATAGCGGGACCTACAATGAGCAGTTCTTC.

The genes are TRBV3-1 and TRBJ2-3; D call uncertain. The CDR3 has 14 residues. Per the germline V gene, CDR1 is LGHDT and CDR2 is YNNKEL (reference sequence). The V and J ends lost 3 bases and 4 bases respectively, with 11 bases between them. DNA of the CDR3: TGTGCCAGCAGCCATTTCCTTGGCCCAGATACGCAGTATTTT. Its translation is CASSHFLGPDTQYF.

This clonotype occurred many times. V and J are TRBV5-1 and TRBJ1-1; 8 bases map to TRBD1. CDR1 and CDR2 from the germline V gene are SGHRS and YFSETQ. The V gene end was trimmed by 2 bases and the J gene end by 5 bases; junction bases not matched to a gene: 2. CDR3 size: 13 residues. CDR3 nucleotide sequence: TGCGCCAGCAGCTTTGACAGGGGAACTGAAGCTTTCTTT. Translating gives CASSFDRGTEAFF. Using reference TRBV5-1 and TRBJ1-1 for the parts outside the CDR3, the full variable domain is KAGVTQTPRYLIKTRGQQVTLSCSPISGHRSVSWYQQTPGQGLQFLFEYFSETQRNKGNFPGRFSGRQFSNSRSEMNVSTLELGDSALYLCASSFDRGTEAFFGQGTRLTVV.

This clonotype was recorded at least ten times. The chain employs TRBV7-3 and TRBJ2-2, with TRBD2 matching 8 bases. Losses at the gene ends were 3 bases for V and 2 bases for J; bases not matched to a gene: 5. CDR3 length equals 16 residues. CDR1 and CDR2 (germline): SGHTA, FQGTGA. The CDR3 loop reads CASSFRTSGNTGELFF. The CDR3 DNA is TGTGCCAGCAGCTTTCGTACTAGCGGCAACACCGGGGAGCTGTTTTTT.

By sample fraction, this clonotype is medium-sized. This chain uses TRBV5-6 with TRBJ2-5; possibly TRBD1 for D (5 bases). The V gene lost 6 bases and the J gene lost 2 bases, with 8 bases spanning the gap. Per germline, CDR1 SGHDT and CDR2 YYEEEE. The CDR3 loop spans 12 amino acids. CDR3 DNA sequence: TGTGCCAGCACAGGGCCGCAAGAGACCCAGTACTTC. Translating gives CASTGPQETQYF.

In its sample, this clonotype was seen many times. The gene calls are TRBV12-3 or TRBV12-4 and TRBJ2-4; 8 bases map to TRBD2. V lost 3 bases to trimming and J lost 2 bases; unmatched junction nucleotides: 9. This CDR3 region has 17 residues. The CDR3 nucleotides are TGTGCCAGCAGTTTTCTCAGCGGGAGCGCCACCAAAAACATTCAGTACTTC. Amino acid sequence: CASSFLSGSATKNIQYF.

V and J are TRBV7-8 and TRBJ1-6, with D possibly TRBD1 on 6 matching bases. This CDR3 has 18 amino acids. V was clipped by 4 bases and J by 0 bases, with 16 bases between them. From germline, CDR1 is SGHVS and CDR2 FQNEAQ. CDR3 in DNA: TGTGCCAGCAGCTCTAGGACAGCCCTGAGCTCCTATAATTCACCCCTCCACTTT. Its translation is CASSSRTALSSYNSPLHF.

This clonotype was seen at least ten times. The chain combines TRBV6-5 with TRBJ1-2; TRBD1 agrees at 12 bases. Trimming removed 6 bases from V and 4 bases from J; junction bases left unmatched: 18. CDR3 length equals 19 residues. CDR1 and CDR2 from the germline V gene are MNHEY and SVGAGI. As DNA, the CDR3 is TGTGCCAGCAGCTCTATTCCTCCGGGACAGGGGGCTCGTGGCTATGGCTACACCTTC. As protein: CASSSIPPGQGARGYGYTF.

This clonotype is medium-sized (0.01 to 0.1%). This chain links TRBV11-2 with TRBJ2-3; D may be TRBD1 (6 bases). CDR1 and CDR2 (germline): SGHAT, FQNNGV. The CDR3 totals 17 residues. The ends were cut back, 5 bases at V and 0 bases at J, with 18 bases in the middle. The CDR3 loop is CASSHPPTGPSTDTQYF. In DNA, the CDR3 is TGTGCCAGCAGCCATCCACCGACAGGCCCTAGCACAGATACGCAGTATTTT.

This clonotype was seen ten or more times. The V gene is TRBV9, the J gene TRBJ1-5, with D tentatively TRBD1 (5 bases). Germline V gene data show CDR1 as SGDLS and CDR2 as YYNGEE. The CDR3 has 14 residues. V lost 0 bases, J lost 9 bases, and 13 bases lay in between. The CDR3 DNA follows: TGTGCCAGCAGCGTAGCGGGGGGTAGGGGGCCCCAGCATTTT. Translation: CASSVAGGRGPQHF.

This clonotype rates as medium-sized. This rearrangement joins TRBV11-2 to TRBJ1-1; no reliable D call. Per germline, CDR1 SGHAT and CDR2 FQNNGV. V shed 0 bases and J shed 6 bases, with 14 bases lying between them. The CDR3 length is 15 residues. CDR3 in DNA: TGTGCCAGCAGCTTAGATCCGGGCCCCGTGGCTGAAGCTTTCTTT. Translated: CASSLDPGPVAEAFF.

This clonotype has ten or more counts. CDR3 nucleotides: TGCAGTGCTAGTGCCCTCGGGACTACTTCCTACGAGCAGTACTTC. Translation: CSASALGTTSYEQYF. The chain joins TRBV20-1 to TRBJ2-7; 7 bases line up with TRBD2. The germline V gene has CDR1 DFQATT and CDR2 SNEGSKA (reference sequence). Trimming removed 3 bases from V and 1 base from J; junction bases left unmatched: 9. CDR3 length: 15 residues.

This clonotype was picked up many times. The rearrangement uses TRBV20-1 and TRBJ2-3; possible D gene TRBD2, 7 bases. Germline V gives CDR1 DFQATT, CDR2 SNEGSKA (reference sequence). V shed 0 bases and J shed 1 base, with 11 bases lying between them. This CDR3 is 15 amino acids long. CDR3 DNA: TGCAGTGCTAGAGATGGGGGGGCAGGCACAGATACGCAGTATTTT. Its protein is CSARDGGAGTDTQYF.

In this sample, this clonotype turned up many times. The rearrangement links TRBV20-1 to TRBJ2-2, with D unclear. This CDR3 contains 16 residues. Germline lookup yields CDR1 DFQATT and CDR2 SNEGSKA (reference sequence). V lost 3 bases and J 1 base, leaving 15 bases between the germline ends. The CDR3 nucleotides are TGCAGTGCTAGTCTAAATCCCGCAGGGAACACCGGGGAGCTGTTTTTT. It is translated as CSASLNPAGNTGELFF.

This clonotype appeared many times. The genes are TRBV2 and TRBJ2-7; D remains unclear. Looked up from germline, CDR1 is SNHLY and CDR2 is FYNNEI. V was pared by 2 bases and J by 1 base, with 12 bases between. CDR3 size: 15 residues. CDR3 DNA sequence: TGTGCCAGCAGTGAATGGCTAGAAATATCCTACGAGCAGTACTTC. This encodes CASSEWLEISYEQYF.

At least ten counts were recorded for this clonotype. The chain joins TRBV11-1 to TRBJ2-5; D may be TRBD1 (6 bases). V gave up 5 bases and J gave up 0 bases, with 13 bases separating them. The CDR3 is made up of 15 amino acids. From germline, CDR1 is SGHAT and CDR2 FQDESV (reference sequence). The CDR3 coding sequence is TGTGCCAGCAGCCACCGGGACATGTACCAAGAGACCCAGTACTTC. It yields the protein CASSHRDMYQETQYF.